A selection of T cell receptor beta chains follows, all from one sample in a study of blood T cell repertoires in COVID-19. The method was immunoSEQ multiplex PCR; TCRdb's version includes in-frame clones alone and lacks a portion of them. The top ten clones hold roughly 13% of a sample with about 160,000 clones, approximately 84% of them seen once. Sequencing was carried out using peripheral blood. The receptors here all came from a man younger than 30 with active or convalescent COVID-19. The CDR3 runs from the conserved cysteine through the conserved F or W. D genes are given only for firm matches. Clone sizes are given selectively: once, few, many, or a class where the clone is expanded.

NA TRBJ2-5 TRBD2 TRBV19 CASSMGTSGLGETQYF TGTGCCAGTAGTATGGGGACTAGCGGCCTTGGAGAGACCCAGTACTTC
NA TRBJ1-6 TRBD1 TRBV7-9 CASSLGDRVSPLHF TGTGCCAGCAGCTTAGGAGACAGGGTTTCACCCCTCCACTTT
NA TRBJ2-7 TRBD2 TRBV29-1 CSVGTSGGTYEQYF TGCAGCGTTGGGACTAGCGGGGGGACCTACGAGCAGTACTTC
NA TRBJ2-2 NA TRBV21-1 CASSKAVKRTSDNTGELFF TGTGCCAGCAGCAAAGCGGTAAAACGGACTAGCGATAACACCGGGGAGCTGTTTTTT
NA TRBJ1-1 NA TRBV7-9 CASSRFASTEAFF TGTGCCAGCAGTCGGTTTGCGTCCACTGAAGCTTTCTTT
NA TRBJ2-1 NA TRBV4-3 CASSPYSASSYNEQFF TGCGCCAGCAGCCCCTATAGCGCCAGCTCCTACAATGAGCAGTTCTTC
few TRBJ1-1 TRBD1 TRBV5-5 CASSLHRGLGAFF TGTGCCAGCAGCTTACACAGGGGCCTTGGAGCTTTCTTT
NA TRBJ2-5 TRBD2 TRBV30 CAWSVAGGSEETQYF TGTGCCTGGAGTGTAGCGGGAGGGTCTGAAGAGACCCAGTACTTC
NA TRBJ1-2 TRBD1 TRBV19 CASSIQGAQHGYTF TGTGCCAGTAGTATACAGGGGGCGCAACATGGCTACACCTTC
NA TRBJ2-7 NA TRBV5-6 CASSPVPDFLSYEQYF TGTGCCAGCAGCCCCGTCCCGGACTTCCTTTCCTACGAGCAGTACTTC
NA TRBJ1-2 TRBD1 TRBV11-1 CASSRQGPYYGYTF TGTGCCAGCAGTCGACAGGGGCCATACTATGGCTACACCTTC
NA TRBJ1-4 NA TRBV10-2 CASSRDREKLFF TGCGCCAGCAGTCGAGACAGGGAAAAACTGTTTTTT
NA TRBJ2-6 NA TRBV4-3 CASSRGAGANVLTF TGCGCCAGCAGCCGGGGGGCTGGGGCCAACGTCCTGACTTTC